Listed below are T cell receptor beta chains from one sample, sequenced in a study of blood T cell repertoires in COVID-19. Produced via immunoSEQ multiplex PCR; TCRdb's table is partial and in-frame only. Of some 170,000 clones in the sample, more than 60% are singletons; the top ten hold 2.8%. Sequences were obtained from peripheral blood. These TCRs come from a man between 65 and 80 years old with acute or convalescent COVID-19. Each CDR3 is given with its conserved first and last residue. D genes are given only for firm matches. Expanded clones get a size class; other rows say once, few or many, or leave the size out.

J gene,clone size,V gene,D gene,CDR3 DNA,CDR3 protein
TRBJ2-1,NA,TRBV7-9,NA,TGTGCCAGCAGCTTAGGAACGGGATCCTACAATGAGCAGTTCTTC,CASSLGTGSYNEQFF
TRBJ2-5,NA,TRBV11-3,NA,TGTGCCAGCAGGACTTTTGTCAGGGGAGGGGAGACCCAGTACTTC,CASRTFVRGGETQYF
TRBJ1-4,NA,TRBV16,NA,TGTGCCAGCAGCGCTTGGGAGGGATTTAATGAAAAACTGTTTTTT,CASSAWEGFNEKLFF
TRBJ1-1,NA,TRBV21-1,NA,TGTGCCAGCAGCAAACTAGACAGAATGAACACTGAAGCTTTCTTT,CASSKLDRMNTEAFF
TRBJ1-4,once,TRBV27,NA,TGTGCCAGCAGTTATTTACAGGGTGAAAAACTGTTTTTT,CASSYLQGEKLFF
TRBJ2-2,NA,TRBV4-2,TRBD2,TGTGCCAGCAGCCCCCAAGGACTAGCGGGAGCAGGTGACACCGGGGAGCTGTTTTTT,CASSPQGLAGAGDTGELFF
TRBJ1-1,NA,TRBV12-3/TRBV12-4,NA,TGTGCCAGCAGCGTTACAGGGAACACTGAAGCTTTCTTT,CASSVTGNTEAFF
TRBJ2-7,NA,TRBV10-1,TRBD1,TGCGCCAGCAGCGACAGGGGACCCTACGAGCAGTACTTC,CASSDRGPYEQYF
TRBJ1-2,NA,TRBV4-2,NA,TGTGCCAGCAGCCAAGGGCAGGACAATGGCTACACCTTC,CASSQGQDNGYTF
TRBJ1-5,NA,TRBV5-6,NA,TGTGCCAGCAGCTTGAGACACCTCAATCAGCCCCAGCATTTT,CASSLRHLNQPQHF
TRBJ1-1,NA,TRBV15,NA,TGTGCCACCAGCAGAGGGCTCCTCCCGAACACTGAAGCTTTCTTT,CATSRGLLPNTEAFF
TRBJ2-1,NA,TRBV28,TRBD2,TGTGCCAGCCTTAGCGGGAGCAGGTACAATGAGCAGTTCTTC,CASLSGSRYNEQFF
TRBJ1-6,NA,TRBV27,NA,TGTGCCAGCAGTTCTCTGGACCCTGGGGGCAATTCACCCCTCCACTTT,CASSSLDPGGNSPLHF
TRBJ2-1,NA,TRBV7-9,TRBD2,TGTGCCACCTTTGGACTAGATTCCTACAATGAGCAGTTCTTC,CATFGLDSYNEQFF
TRBJ2-2,NA,TRBV11-2,NA,TGTGCCAGCAGCTTAGCGGGGAAGGCCGGGGAGCTGTTTTTT,CASSLAGKAGELFF
TRBJ1-1,NA,TRBV2,TRBD1,TGTGCCACCCAATGGGACAGGGAGGAAGTGTTGAACACTGAAGCTTTCTTT,CATQWDREEVLNTEAFF
TRBJ2-1,NA,TRBV5-1,TRBD2,TGCGCCAGCAGCTTGGCCTCTCTAGCGGGGGCAAATGAGCAGTTCTTC,CASSLASLAGANEQFF
TRBJ2-1,NA,TRBV7-3,TRBD2,TGTGCCAGCAGCTTATCTAGCGGGAGGACCCCTAGGAATGAGCAGTTCTTC,CASSLSSGRTPRNEQFF
TRBJ1-6,NA,TRBV28,TRBD1,TGTGCCAGCAGCATGGACAGGGACCCATATAATTCACCCCTCCACTTT,CASSMDRDPYNSPLHF
TRBJ1-5,NA,TRBV5-1,NA,TGCGCCAGCAGCTTGGGGGCAGGGGGCAATCAGCCCCAGCATTTT,CASSLGAGGNQPQHF
TRBJ1-1,NA,TRBV21-1,NA,TGTGCCAGCAGCAAAGTGGGTCAGGGCCTCATGAACACTGAAGCTTTCTTT,CASSKVGQGLMNTEAFF
TRBJ2-7,NA,TRBV19,TRBD1,TGTGCCAGTAGTCCTCCCCCCCCCAGGGGGACGGACGAGCAGTACTTC,CASSPPPPRGTDEQYF